The clone carrying this T cell receptor (beta chain) was observed many times. Germline V gives CDR1 LGHNA, CDR2 YSLEER. The V end lost 3 bases, the J end lost 6 bases, and 13 bases lay between the germline ends. There are 14 residues in the CDR3. This entry belongs to a study of T cells after yellow fever vaccination. From the 5' RACE reads, TCRdb called clonotypes with MiXCR, one entry per CDR3 protein. Of under 150,000 distinct CDR3 sequences in the sample, about 8% are singletons; the top ten hold about 0.73%. This specimen consisted of CD4+ T cells sorted from PBMCs, obtained 5 days after the yellow fever booster vaccination. V is TRBV4-3 and J is TRBJ2-3; D might be TRBD1 (5 bases). The source is a man younger than 45 who received the YFV17D yellow fever vaccine. Written as DNA, the CDR3 is TGCGCCAGCAGCCAGTCCCGGACAAGGGATACGCAGTATTTT. Amino acid sequence: CASSQSRTRDTQYF.